This record concerns one T cell receptor beta chain sequence. No antigen is known for it. The sample is drawn from a study of immune evolution from preneoplasia to lung adenocarcinoma. The study's findings and limits: Later-stage lesions appeared to have more T cells, more diversity, less clonality. Normal lung had the highest top T cell clone frequencies.

The CDR3 has 15 amino acids. The V and J ends lost 4 bases and 6 bases, in that order; junction bases with no gene match: 11. Profiled with immunoSEQ multiplex PCR; TCRdb holds only in-frame clones, not every one. The table lists just over 7,000 clones, 79% of them singletons, with 15% to 20% in the top ten. The origin of this receptor is a person between 70 and 80 years old with lung adenocarcinoma. The sequencing input was FFPE adjacent normal lung tissue. The genes are TRBV5-7 and TRBJ1-1; 8 nucleotides match TRBD1. TRBV5-7 is known as an ORF, though its function is uncertain. CDR3 sequence (DNA): TGTGCCAGCAGCCCTGCACGGGACAGGATCTCTGAAGCTTTCTTT. Protein: CASSPARDRISEAFF.